The T cell receptor beta chain under discussion was sequenced for a study of blood T cell repertoires in COVID-19. Profiled with immunoSEQ multiplex PCR; TCRdb holds only in-frame clones, not every one. Seen here are 140,000 or so clones, around 87% observed once, and the top ten hold 5% to 6%. This clone showed up just once. Between the trimmed V and J ends, which lost 5 bases and 6 bases, there was a span of 12 bases. This CDR3 has 13 amino acids. CDR1 is PRHDT and CDR2 is FYEKMQ in the germline V gene (reference sequence). This chain uses TRBV13 with TRBJ2-3; D is ambiguous. The clonotype originates from a human donor in a cohort sampled during active COVID-19. The specimen was peripheral blood. The CDR3 nucleotides are TGTGCCAGCAGCCCCCGTAATGCGGATACGCAGTATTTT. It encodes CASSPRNADTQYF.